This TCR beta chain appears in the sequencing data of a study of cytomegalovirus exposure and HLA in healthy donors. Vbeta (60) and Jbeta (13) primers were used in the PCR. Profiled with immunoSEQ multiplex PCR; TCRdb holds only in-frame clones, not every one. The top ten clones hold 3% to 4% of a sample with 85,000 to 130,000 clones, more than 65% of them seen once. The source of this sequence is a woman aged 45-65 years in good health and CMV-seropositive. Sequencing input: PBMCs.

CDR3 sequence reads: CASSARTGGEAQYF. The CDR3 DNA sequence: TGTGCCAGCAGCGCCCGGACAGGGGGAGAAGCCCAGTACTTC. The chain is built from TRBV7-9 and TRBJ2-5; 10 bases align to TRBD1. Losses at the gene ends were 5 bases for V and 9 bases for J; bases not matched to a gene: 9. This CDR3 has 14 amino acids. Per germline, CDR1 SEHNR and CDR2 FQNEAQ (reference sequence).